The present TCR beta chain was sequenced within a study of cytotoxic CD8 clonotypes in ibrutinib-treated CLL. The protocol was immunoSEQ multiplex PCR, while the TCRdb copy is restricted to in-frame clones and leaves out a portion. The sample shows 20,000 to 30,000 clones, over 55% of them seen only once. Per the germline V gene, CDR1 is MNHEY and CDR2 is SMNVEV (reference sequence). Trimming removed 1 base at V and 6 bases at J, with 6 bases between. The CDR3 runs 12 residues. The TCR originated in a human donor with chronic lymphocytic leukemia. The gene calls are TRBV27 and TRBJ1-1, with TRBD1 as a possible D gene (5 bases). The source was PBMCs, collected after 12 months of ibrutinib treatment. The CDR3 protein is CASSLWGSEAFF. The CDR3 DNA is TGTGCCAGCAGTTTATGGGGGTCTGAAGCTTTCTTT.